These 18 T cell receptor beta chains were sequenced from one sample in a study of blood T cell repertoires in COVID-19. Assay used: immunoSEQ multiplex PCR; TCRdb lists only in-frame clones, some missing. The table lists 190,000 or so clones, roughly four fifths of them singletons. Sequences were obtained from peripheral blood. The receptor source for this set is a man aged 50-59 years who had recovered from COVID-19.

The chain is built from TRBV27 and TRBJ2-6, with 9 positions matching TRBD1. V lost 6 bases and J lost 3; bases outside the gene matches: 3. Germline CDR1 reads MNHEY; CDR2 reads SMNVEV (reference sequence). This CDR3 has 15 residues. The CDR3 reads CASSYRGRGANVLTF. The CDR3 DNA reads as TGTGCCAGCAGCTACAGGGGGCGTGGGGCCAACGTCCTGACTTTC.

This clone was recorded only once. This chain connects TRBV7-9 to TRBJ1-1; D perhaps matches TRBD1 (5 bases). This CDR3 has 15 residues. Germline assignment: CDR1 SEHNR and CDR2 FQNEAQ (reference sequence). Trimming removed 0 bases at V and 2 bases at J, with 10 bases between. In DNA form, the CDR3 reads TGTGCCAGCAGCTTAGCGATGCAGGGTAACACTGAAGCTTTCTTT. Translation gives CASSLAMQGNTEAFF.

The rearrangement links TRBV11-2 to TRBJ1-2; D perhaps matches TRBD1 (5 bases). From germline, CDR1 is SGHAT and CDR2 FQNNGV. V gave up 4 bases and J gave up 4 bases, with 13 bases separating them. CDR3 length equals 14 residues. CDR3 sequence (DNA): TGTGCCAGCAGCTCCCTCGGGGGAGGCTATGGCTACACCTTC. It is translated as CASSSLGGGYGYTF.

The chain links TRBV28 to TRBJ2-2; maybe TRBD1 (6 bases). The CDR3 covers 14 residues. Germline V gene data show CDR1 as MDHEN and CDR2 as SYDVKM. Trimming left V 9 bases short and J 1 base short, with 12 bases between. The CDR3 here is CASRRTENTGELFF. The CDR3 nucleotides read TGTGCCAGTAGAAGGACAGAGAACACCGGGGAGCTGTTTTTT.

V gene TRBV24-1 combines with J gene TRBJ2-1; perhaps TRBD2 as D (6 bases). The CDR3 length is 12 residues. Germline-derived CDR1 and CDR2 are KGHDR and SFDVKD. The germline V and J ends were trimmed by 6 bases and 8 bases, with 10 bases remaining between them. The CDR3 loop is CATSWGEDEQFF. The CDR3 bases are TGTGCCACCAGTTGGGGGGAAGATGAGCAGTTCTTC.

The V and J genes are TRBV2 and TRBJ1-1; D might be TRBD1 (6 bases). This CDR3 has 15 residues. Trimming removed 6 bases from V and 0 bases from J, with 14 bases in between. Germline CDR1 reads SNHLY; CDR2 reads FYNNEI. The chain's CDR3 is CASRPHRAMNTEAFF. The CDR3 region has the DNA TGTGCCAGCAGACCTCACAGGGCCATGAACACTGAAGCTTTCTTT.

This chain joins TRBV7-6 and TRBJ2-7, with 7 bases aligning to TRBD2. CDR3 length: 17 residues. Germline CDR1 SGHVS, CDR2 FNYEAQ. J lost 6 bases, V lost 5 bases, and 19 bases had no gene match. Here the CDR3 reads CASSLLASTPFSVEQYF. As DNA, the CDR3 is TGTGCCAGCAGCCTACTAGCGTCGACACCCTTCTCGGTCGAGCAGTACTTC.

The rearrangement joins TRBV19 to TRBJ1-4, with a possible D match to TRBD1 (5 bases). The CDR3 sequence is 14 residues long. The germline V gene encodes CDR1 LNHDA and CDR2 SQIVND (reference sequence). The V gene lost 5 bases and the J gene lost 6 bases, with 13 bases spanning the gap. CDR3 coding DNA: TGTGCCAGTAGTGCCGGGACTAGGGATGAAAAACTGTTTTTT. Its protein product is CASSAGTRDEKLFF.

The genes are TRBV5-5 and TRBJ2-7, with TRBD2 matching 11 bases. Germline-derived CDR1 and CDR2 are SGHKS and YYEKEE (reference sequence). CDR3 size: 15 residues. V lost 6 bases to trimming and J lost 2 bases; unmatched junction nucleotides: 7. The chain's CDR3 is CASNLLAGGTYEQYF. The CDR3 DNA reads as TGTGCCAGCAACCTTCTAGCGGGGGGAACCTACGAGCAGTACTTC.

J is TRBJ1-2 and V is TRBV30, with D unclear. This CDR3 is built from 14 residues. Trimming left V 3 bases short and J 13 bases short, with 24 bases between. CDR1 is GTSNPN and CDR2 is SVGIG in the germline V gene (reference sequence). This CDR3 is CAWRESTTPGSPTF. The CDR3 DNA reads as TGTGCCTGGAGGGAATCTACTACACCGGGATCCCCCACCTTC. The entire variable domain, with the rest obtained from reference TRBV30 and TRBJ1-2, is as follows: SQTIHQWPATLVQPVGSPLSLECTVEGTSNPNLYWYRQAAGRGLQLLFYSVGIGQISSEVPQNLSASRPQDRQFILSSKKLLLSDSGFYLCAWRESTTPGSPTFGSGTRLTVV.

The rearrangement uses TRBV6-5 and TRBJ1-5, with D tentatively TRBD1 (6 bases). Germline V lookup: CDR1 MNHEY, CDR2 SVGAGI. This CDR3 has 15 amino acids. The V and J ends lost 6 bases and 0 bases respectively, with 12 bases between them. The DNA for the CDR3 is TGTGCCAGCAGACTCCAGGGGTATAGCAATCAGCCCCAGCATTTT. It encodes CASRLQGYSNQPQHF.

The DNA for the CDR3 is TGTGCCAGCAGTTTACATCTCGGGGGGGTGAACACTGAAGCTTTCTTT. This sequence encodes CASSLHLGGVNTEAFF. The chain recombines TRBV28 with TRBJ1-1, with TRBD1 as a possible D gene (5 bases). V shed 2 bases and J shed 0 bases, with 13 bases lying between them. Germline loops: CDR1 MDHEN, CDR2 SYDVKM. The CDR3 length is 16 residues. The full variable domain, completed using reference TRBV28 and TRBJ1-1, is DVKVTQSSRYLVKRTGEKVFLECVQDMDHENMFWYRQDPGLGLRLIYFSYDVKMKEKGDIPEGYSVSREKKERFSLILESASTNQTSMYLCASSLHLGGVNTEAFFGQGTRLTVV.

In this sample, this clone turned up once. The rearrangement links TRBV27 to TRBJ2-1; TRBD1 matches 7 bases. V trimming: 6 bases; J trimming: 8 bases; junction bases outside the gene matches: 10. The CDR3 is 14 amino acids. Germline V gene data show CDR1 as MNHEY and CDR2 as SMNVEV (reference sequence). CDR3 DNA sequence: TGTGCCAGCAGACCGGATTACAGGGGCCATGAGCAGTTCTTC. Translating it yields CASRPDYRGHEQFF.

The CDR3 spells CASSSGHLSGGYTF. The CDR3 coding sequence is TGTGCCAGCAGCTCGGGACATCTTTCGGGTGGCTACACCTTC. This sequence joins TRBV7-9 and TRBJ1-2; possible D gene TRBD1, 6 bases. The CDR3 has 14 amino acids. Trimming took off 4 bases at V and 7 bases at J, with 16 bases between the two ends. Germline V gene lookup returns CDR1 SEHNR and CDR2 FQNEAQ (reference sequence).

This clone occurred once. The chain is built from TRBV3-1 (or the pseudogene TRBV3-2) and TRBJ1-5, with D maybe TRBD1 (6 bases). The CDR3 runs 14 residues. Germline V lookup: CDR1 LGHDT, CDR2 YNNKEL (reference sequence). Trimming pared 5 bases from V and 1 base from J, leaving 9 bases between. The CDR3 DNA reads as TGTGCCAGCAGCTCAGGGGACAGCAATCAGCCCCAGCATTTT. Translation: CASSSGDSNQPQHF.

The CDR3, as DNA: TGTGCCAGTACCGCAACTAGCGGGATCTCCTACAATGAGCAGTTCTTC. It specifies CASTATSGISYNEQFF. J is TRBJ2-1 and V is TRBV19, with 10 bases fitting TRBD2. Germline V gene lookup returns CDR1 LNHDA and CDR2 SQIVND (reference sequence). Trimming at V came to 7 bases and at J to 0 bases, leaving 6 bases not matched to a gene. CDR3 length equals 16 residues. Together with reference TRBV19 and TRBJ2-1, the CDR3 gives the full variable domain: DGGITQSPKYLFRKEGQNVTLSCEQNLNHDAMYWYRQDPGQGLRLIYYSQIVNDFQKGDIAEGYSVSREKKESFPLTVTSAQKNPTAFYLCASTATSGISYNEQFFGPGTRLTVL.

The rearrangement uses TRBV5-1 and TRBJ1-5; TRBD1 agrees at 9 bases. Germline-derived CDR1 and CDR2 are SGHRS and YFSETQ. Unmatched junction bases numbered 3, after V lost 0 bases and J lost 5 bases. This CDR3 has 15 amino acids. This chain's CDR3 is CASSLAGQGHQPQHF. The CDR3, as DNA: TGCGCCAGCAGCTTGGCGGGACAGGGTCATCAGCCCCAGCATTTT.

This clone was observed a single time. The CDR3 loop is CASSVGAQIEKLFF. The CDR3 DNA reads as TGTGCCAGCAGCGTAGGGGCGCAGATTGAAAAACTGTTTTTT. The chain couples TRBV9 to TRBJ1-4, with unresolved D. The V gene lost 0 bases and the J gene lost 7 bases, with 10 bases spanning the gap. The V gene's germline CDR1 is SGDLS and CDR2 YYNGEE. The CDR3 extends over 14 amino acids.